The 3 T cell receptor beta chains below come from one sample, sequenced in a study of T cell responses to AZD1222 COVID-19 vaccine. Sequencing used immunoSEQ multiplex PCR; TCRdb keeps in-frame clones, though not all of them. The data contain approximately 130,000 clones, more than 85% of them singletons. The sample in question was peripheral blood, obtained on day 0 of MenACWY control vaccination. Receptors originate from an adult in good health.

The J gene is TRBJ1-5, the V gene TRBV12-5; maybe TRBD1 (5 bases). This CDR3 region has 16 residues. V lost 5 bases and J lost 11, with 25 bases in between. The germline gives CDR1 LGHNT, CDR2 FRNRAP. The CDR3 region is CASGPLTEGRLMTQHF. The DNA for the CDR3 is TGTGCTAGTGGTCCCCTGACAGAGGGCCGTCTAATGACCCAGCATTTT.

The chain combines TRBV7-9 with TRBJ2-1, with TRBD2 matching over 8 bases. This CDR3 has 16 residues. Trimming cost V 0 bases and J 7 bases; bases outside gene matches: 8. Germline CDR1 and CDR2: SEHNR and FQNEAQ (reference sequence). The CDR3 loop is CASSLASGTSLNEQFF. In DNA, the CDR3 is TGTGCCAGCAGCTTAGCGAGCGGGACTAGTTTAAATGAGCAGTTCTTC.

The chain employs TRBV3-1 (or the pseudogene TRBV3-2) and TRBJ2-1; D not resolved. Deletions cut 0 bases from V and 4 bases from J, with 10 bases between. This CDR3 has 15 amino acids. From germline, CDR1 is LGHDT and CDR2 YNNKEL (reference sequence). The CDR3 nucleotides are TGTGCCAGCAGCCAAGATCCTGGGCGGTACAATGAGCAGTTCTTC. It specifies CASSQDPGRYNEQFF.